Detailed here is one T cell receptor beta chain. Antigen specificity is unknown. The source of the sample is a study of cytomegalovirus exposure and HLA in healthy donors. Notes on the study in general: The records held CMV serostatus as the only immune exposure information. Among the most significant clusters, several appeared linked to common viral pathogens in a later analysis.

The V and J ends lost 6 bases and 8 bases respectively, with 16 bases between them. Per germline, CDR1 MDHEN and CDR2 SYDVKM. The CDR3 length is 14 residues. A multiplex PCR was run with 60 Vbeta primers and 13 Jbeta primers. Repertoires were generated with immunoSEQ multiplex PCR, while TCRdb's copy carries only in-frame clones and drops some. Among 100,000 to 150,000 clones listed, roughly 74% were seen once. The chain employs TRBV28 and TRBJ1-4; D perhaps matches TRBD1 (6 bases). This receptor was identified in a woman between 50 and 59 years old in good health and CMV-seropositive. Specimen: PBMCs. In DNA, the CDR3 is TGTGCCAGCAGCAAGGGACAAAACAGGGAAAAACTGTTTTTT. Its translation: CASSKGQNREKLFF.